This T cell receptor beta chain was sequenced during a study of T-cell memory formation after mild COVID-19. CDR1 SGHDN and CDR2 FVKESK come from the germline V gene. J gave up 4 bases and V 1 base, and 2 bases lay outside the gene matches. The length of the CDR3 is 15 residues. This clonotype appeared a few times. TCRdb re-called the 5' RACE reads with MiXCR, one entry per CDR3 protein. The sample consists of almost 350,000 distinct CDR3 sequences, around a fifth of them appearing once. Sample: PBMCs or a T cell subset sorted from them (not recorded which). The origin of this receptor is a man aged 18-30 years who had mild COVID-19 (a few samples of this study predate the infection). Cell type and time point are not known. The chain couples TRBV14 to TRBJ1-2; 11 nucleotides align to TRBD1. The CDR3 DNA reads TGTGCCAGCAGCCAAGCCGGGACAGGGGGCTATGGCTACACCTTC. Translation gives CASSQAGTGGYGYTF. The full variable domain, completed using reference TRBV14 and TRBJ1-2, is EAGVTQFPSHSVIEKGQTVTLRCDPISGHDNLYWYRRVMGKEIKFLLHFVKESKQDESGMPNNRFLAERTGGTYSTLKVQPAELEDSGVYFCASSQAGTGGYGYTFGSGTRLTVV.